This TCR beta chain was sequenced in a study of T cells in Graves' hyperthyroidism and ophthalmopathy (dated by TCRdb to 2018 to 2020). For context, the study as a whole: Peripheral blood was sampled at the time of initial diagnosis, prior to any treatment. To identify distinguishing TCR V-J signatures, a discovery cohort of about 100 patients was used, comprising some 43 with Graves' ophthalmopathy and approximately 57 with stable Graves' hyperthyroidism. An independent validation cohort of under 20 hyperthyroidism patients and about 15 patients who later progressed to ophthalmopathy tested prospective prediction of ophthalmopathy. The approximately 97 discovery patients were randomly divided into training and test sets at a 7:3 ratio. In addition, the study compared T-cell repertoires in thyroid tissue and in blood from over 5 Graves' hyperthyroidism patients. Once sampling was done, hyperthyroidism patients were given methimazole at a starting dose of 30 mg daily, whereas ophthalmopathy patients were given high-dose intravenous methylprednisolone. The paper reports TCR Vbeta CDR3 sequencing of some 140 peripheral blood samples: around 41 ophthalmopathy, over 70 hyperthyroidism and around 17 progressor patients.

Ophthalmopathy patients had moderately to severely active disease, with a Clinical Activity Score of 3 or more, a NOSPECS grade of 4 or more, and a disease duration of less than 3 months. Patients with uncontrolled infections, other autoimmune diseases, pregnancy or lactation were excluded. Diagnoses relied on clinical symptoms, serum thyroxine and TRAb, thyroid ultrasound and orbital computed tomography. Ficoll-Paque density gradient centrifugation was used to isolate PBMCs from 8 to 10 ml of fresh peripheral blood. Total RNA was extracted with Trizol reagent, and quality was checked on an Agilent 2100 Bioanalyzer. On the study overall, not on this receptor specifically: Blood samples also contained most of the expanded thyroid clonotypes (frequency above 0.001), which suggests that blood repertoires may reflect thyroid immune responses. No statistical method was used to set the sample size in advance, and investigators knew the group allocation. In cross-validation, a model built on a 13 V-J signature told ophthalmopathy apart from stable hyperthyroidism with 85% to 90% sensitivity and approximately 81% specificity, and in testing the same model reached 80%/75%. During validation, the model predicted progression to ophthalmopathy a median of about 6.3 months ahead of onset, with just under 71% sensitivity and 72% to 80% specificity.

The germline V gene provides CDR1 MNHGY and CDR2 SVAAGI. V is cut back by 3 bases and J by 8 bases, with 4 bases in the junction unmatched. The CDR3 contains 13 residues, cysteine and phenylalanine counted. The only DNA kept is the CDR3, 39 bases in frame from the first base. Turning to this clonotype: The antigen this receptor binds is unknown. Per-base quality was not reported, and no clone a single base away is much larger than it.

TCR beta CDR3 regions were amplified from RNA transcripts. A first-round RT-PCR of the TCR CDR3 used the HTBI primer set with the Qiagen OneStep RT-PCR kit. Libraries were constructed in a second round of multiplex PCR, after which size selection and purification were carried out. The libraries were sequenced on an Illumina HiSeq2000 using paired-end 100 bp reads. Per the authors' processing: SOAPnuke was used to process the raw data, throwing out any read that contained adapters or uncalled bases, had a mean Phred below 15, or lacked an exact constant-primer or identifier match. COPE v1.2.5 was used to merge high-quality paired reads, and clonotypes were defined as unique nucleotide sequences. MiTCR v1.1 was used to align the clonotypes against IMGT TRBV, TRBD and TRBJ reference segments. Analysis was restricted to V-J combinations with a frequency above 0.0001, which covered about 99% of repertoires. The TCS score was defined as the ratio of F50 (clonal expansion) to E x V (chaos), calculated using BLOSUM62-based TCRdist between CDR3 peptides within each V-J. Welch's t-statistics and random forest reduced approximately 520 V-J features to 13, which were used in a naive Bayes classifier (R e1071). The public sequencing data were trimmed at Q25 with fastp and processed into clonotypes with MiXCR by TCRdb, which kept only in-frame beta chains. Every distinct CDR3 protein forms one entry, paired with its most common genes and DNA. In this record, the V and J calls reflect TCRdb's handling and not the investigators' own analysis. This sample holds 500,000 to 600,000 distinct CDR3 sequences; approximately 20% were observed only once. Together, the top ten hold 40% to 50% of the sample.

This chain is built from TRBV6-9 and TRBJ2-1, with 7 junctional bases fitting TRBD1. The sequenced sample was blood. The receptor's source is a man aged 40-50 years with Graves' ophthalmopathy. The CDR3: CASSYRQGYEQFF. The DNA is as follows: TGTGCCAGCAGTTACCGACAGGGTTATGAGCAGTTCTTC.